This T cell receptor beta chain was identified during a study of beta chain features in type 1 diabetes. Points on this clone: The identical CDR3 is also encoded by other nucleotide sequences in the sample.

Each sorted population was over 95% pure. Expressed TCRB transcripts were sequenced after all isolated RNA was converted to cDNA. This table comes from immunoSEQ multiplex PCR, and its TCRdb copy is limited to in-frame clones, with some not included. The sample shows 200,000 to 250,000 clones, 9% to 10% of them seen only once. The CDR3 length is 12 residues. CDR1 is MDHEN, CDR2 SYDVKM, per germline. V was trimmed by 5 bases and J by 4 bases, leaving 6 bases between them. The receptor's source is a woman aged 18-35 years in good health. Material for sequencing was naive CD4+ T cells from blood. The rearrangement uses TRBV28 and TRBJ1-5; D call uncertain. CDR3 nucleotide sequence: TGTGCCAGCAGTAGCGGGAATCAGCCCCAGCATTTT. This encodes CASSSGNQPQHF. The full variable domain, in which reference TRBV28 and TRBJ1-5 provide the parts outside the CDR3, is DVKVTQSSRYLVKRTGEKVFLECVQDMDHENMFWYRQDPGLGLRLIYFSYDVKMKEKGDIPEGYSVSREKKERFSLILESASTNQTSMYLCASSSGNQPQHFGDGTRLSIL.